What follows are 12 T cell receptor beta chains derived from one specimen sequenced in a study of human T cells and chemical hapten exposure. This sample's time point: patch test 3, about 24 weeks after DPC sensitization. This sample's treatment: therapeutic diphenylcyclopropenone sensitization with weekly scalp DPC. Via MiXCR, TCRdb re-called the RACE reads, giving one row per CDR3 protein. The table shows under 130,000 distinct CDR3 sequences, with under 40% occurring only once. The source material was whole blood, sampled in connection with sensitization to the hapten diphenylcyclopropenone (DPC). The origin of the receptors is a middle-aged man with alopecia areata. Some clones in this sample may be carry-over from other donors' samples.

This rearrangement joins TRBV24-1 to TRBJ2-5, with D possibly TRBD2 on 5 matching bases. This CDR3 has 13 amino acids. Germline values: CDR1 KGHDR, CDR2 SFDVKD. Deletions cut 6 bases from V and 2 bases from J, with 9 bases between. CDR3 nucleotides: TGTGCCACCAGTCAACCGGGACAAGAGACCCAGTACTTC. Encoded protein: CATSQPGQETQYF.

In its sample, this clonotype was seen once. This chain links TRBV20-1 with TRBJ1-1, with unresolved D. Looked up from germline, CDR1 is DFQATT and CDR2 is SNEGSKA (reference sequence). This CDR3 region has 12 residues. V was trimmed by 2 bases and J by 5 bases, leaving 9 bases between them. Here the CDR3 DNA reads TGCAGTGCTAGATTAGTTGGTACTGAAGCTTTCTTT. Protein: CSARLVGTEAFF.

This clonotype was seen a few times. CDR3 sequence (DNA): TGCAGTGCTGGAGGGGGAGCCAAAAACATTCAGTACTTC. Translating it yields CSAGGGAKNIQYF. This chain connects TRBV20-1 to TRBJ2-4; D possibly matches TRBD1 or TRBD2 (6 bases each). V was trimmed by 5 bases and J by 0 bases, leaving 8 bases between them. CDR3 length: 13 residues. CDR1 and CDR2 from the germline V gene are DFQATT and SNEGSKA (reference sequence).

The rearrangement uses TRBV7-2 and TRBJ2-1, with 7 positions matching TRBD1. The CDR3 spans 13 residues. The junction had 7 bases not matched to a gene; V was cut back by 8 bases and J by 6 bases. CDR1 is SGHTA, CDR2 FQGNSA, per germline. The CDR3 sequence: CASCEQGSNEQFF. The CDR3 DNA reads as TGTGCCAGCTGCGAACAGGGGTCCAATGAGCAGTTCTTC.

V and J are TRBV7-8 and TRBJ2-3; TRBD1 matches 8 bases. Trimming removed 9 bases from V and 2 bases from J; junction bases left unmatched: 10. Germline loops: CDR1 SGHVS, CDR2 FQNEAQ. There are 15 residues in the CDR3. The CDR3 spells CASGDRSFPTDTQYF. As DNA, the CDR3 is TGTGCCAGTGGGGACAGGAGTTTCCCCACAGATACGCAGTATTTT.

The J gene is TRBJ2-7, the V gene TRBV6-5; D ambiguous. The germline CDR1 and CDR2 sequences are MNHEY and SVGAGI. V lost 5 bases, J lost 4 bases, and 6 bases lay in between. There are 11 residues in the CDR3. Here the CDR3 DNA reads TGTGCCAGCAGTGAACGTTACGAGCAGTACTTC. Protein: CASSERYEQYF.

The chain has TRBV4-2 and TRBJ2-7; 15 bases agree with TRBD2. The CDR3 is 20 amino acids. The germline V gene encodes CDR1 LGHNA and CDR2 YNFKEQ. Losses at the gene ends were 0 bases for V and 2 bases for J; bases not matched to a gene: 11. The CDR3 nucleotides read TGTGCCAGCAGCCAAGATCTTTTCGGACTAGCGGGAGGGAAGACCTACGAGCAGTACTTC. It encodes CASSQDLFGLAGGKTYEQYF.

This chain uses TRBV11-1 with TRBJ1-4; no definite D call. The CDR3 contains 13 residues. Trimming removed 3 bases at V and 6 bases at J, with 8 bases between. Germline loops: CDR1 SGHAT, CDR2 FQDESV (reference sequence). Written as DNA, the CDR3 is TGTGCCAGCAGCTTCGGACCTGATGAAAAACTGTTTTTT. Translated: CASSFGPDEKLFF.

There are a few counts of this clonotype. V gene TRBV6-5 combines with J gene TRBJ1-2, with D possibly TRBD1 on 5 matching bases. CDR1 and CDR2 from the germline V gene are MNHEY and SVGAGI. The CDR3 extends over 15 amino acids. Trimming removed 0 bases at V and 6 bases at J, with 14 bases between. The CDR3 is CASSYSTGPNNGYTF. The DNA for the CDR3 is TGTGCCAGCAGTTACTCGACGGGACCGAATAATGGCTACACCTTC.

V gene TRBV7-2 combines with J gene TRBJ2-7; D is ambiguous. Trimming removed 5 bases at V and 7 bases at J, with 15 bases between. The CDR3 is 13 amino acids. Germline V gene sequence: CDR1 SGHTA, CDR2 FQGNSA. Here the CDR3 DNA reads TGTGCCAGCAGCCGAGACGGCCGCGTGGAGCAGTACTTC. Its translation is CASSRDGRVEQYF.

The gene calls are TRBV24-1 and TRBJ2-3, with 12 bases lining up with TRBD2. CDR1 is KGHDR and CDR2 is SFDVKD in the germline V gene. The CDR3 consists of 18 residues. V was clipped by 2 bases and J by 0 bases; unmatched bases: 5. CDR3 sequence (DNA): TGTGCCACCAGTGATTCGGGGACTAGCGGGTTTAGCACAGATACGCAGTATTTT. Translation gives CATSDSGTSGFSTDTQYF.

The chain uses TRBV29-1 and TRBJ2-2; D is perhaps TRBD1 (5 bases). The germline V gene has CDR1 SQVTM and CDR2 ANQGSEA. CDR3 size: 15 residues. The ends were cut back, 4 bases at V and 0 bases at J, with 12 bases in the middle. The CDR3 nucleotides are TGCAGCGTTGGGGGCGTCGGGCCGAACACCGGGGAGCTGTTTTTT. This encodes CSVGGVGPNTGELFF.